This T cell receptor beta chain appears in the sequencing data of a study of T cell responses to AZD1222 COVID-19 vaccine. The junction had 6 bases not matched to a gene; V was cut back by 7 bases and J by 1 base. In germline, CDR1 is SNHLY, CDR2 FYNNEI. CDR3 length equals 14 residues. The protocol was immunoSEQ multiplex PCR, while the TCRdb copy is restricted to in-frame clones and leaves out a portion. The table shows tens of thousands of clones, with roughly 82% occurring only once. Findings and limits, study-wide: Reports indicate that nearly half of spike-specific TCRs are directed at unmutated variant regions. There were mostly white British donors and more females than males, and clonal diversity was possibly underestimated. There were repertoire samples only from the period after the peak T cell response. Recipients of two AZD1222 doses showed rising Spike-specific TCR breadth and depth.

On this clone itself: As yet, its antigen is unknown.

The rearrangement joins TRBV2 to TRBJ1-1, with 7 bases lining up with TRBD1. The TCR sequence derives from an adult in good health. The source material was peripheral blood, sampled on day 0 of AZD1222 vaccination. Here the CDR3 DNA reads TGTGCCAGCACCCGAGGGACAGCGAACACTGAAGCTTTCTTT. This codes for CASTRGTANTEAFF.